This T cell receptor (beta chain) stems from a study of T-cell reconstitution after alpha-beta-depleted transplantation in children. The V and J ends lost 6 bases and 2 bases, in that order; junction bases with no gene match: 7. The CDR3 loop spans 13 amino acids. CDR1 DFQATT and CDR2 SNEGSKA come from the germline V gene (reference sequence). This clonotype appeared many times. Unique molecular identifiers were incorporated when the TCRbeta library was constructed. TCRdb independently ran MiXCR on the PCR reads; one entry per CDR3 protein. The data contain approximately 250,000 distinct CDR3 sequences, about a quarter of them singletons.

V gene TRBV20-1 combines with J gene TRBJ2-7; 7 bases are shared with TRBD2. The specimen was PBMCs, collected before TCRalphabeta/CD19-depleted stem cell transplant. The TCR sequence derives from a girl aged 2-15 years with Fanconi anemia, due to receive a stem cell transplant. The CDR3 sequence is CSATGLQTYEQYF. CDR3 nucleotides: TGCAGTGCAACGGGACTACAAACCTACGAGCAGTACTTC.